These T cell receptor beta chains were read from a single sample in a study of a mutant IDH1 vaccine in newly diagnosed glioma. Assay used: immunoSEQ multiplex PCR; TCRdb lists only in-frame clones, some missing. The table shows over 45,000 clones, with about 91% occurring only once. The sequenced sample was PBMCs, obtained from a glioma patient treated with radiotherapy, temozolomide or both. These receptors were obtained from a man aged 50-59 years with glioma. Both conserved end residues are part of each CDR3. A D gene is named only where the DNA matches it firmly. The size of a clone is reported for some rows only, either as once, few or many, or as a class for expanded clones.

TRBJ2-7 - TRBV7-9 - TGTGCCAGCAGCTTAGAGGACCCATCCTACGAGCAGTACTTC CASSLEDPSYEQYF
TRBJ1-3 - TRBV7-6 - TGTGCCAGCAGCTCCTCCGGGACAGGAAACACCATATATTTT CASSSSGTGNTIYF
TRBJ2-5 - TRBV5-1 TRBD1 TGCGCCAGCAGCGGGGGACAGCAAGAGACCCAGTACTTC CASSGGQQETQYF
TRBJ1-5 once TRBV5-6 - TGTGCCAGCAGCTTGGCCGCCAGGAATCAGCCCCAGCATTTT CASSLAARNQPQHF
TRBJ2-7 - TRBV23-1 TRBD2 TGCGCCAGCAGTGGGGGGGGAGAGCAGTACTTC CASSGGGEQYF
TRBJ1-1 - TRBV2 TRBD1 TGTGCCAGCAGAACAAGACAGGGGAACACTGAAGCTTTCTTT CASRTRQGNTEAFF
TRBJ2-2 - TRBV7-3 TRBD1 TGTGCCTGGGGACAGGGGGGAAACACCGGGGAGCTGTTTTTT CAWGQGGNTGELFF
TRBJ1-4 - TRBV4-2 - TGTGCCAGCAGCCAAGCGGGAGTCTACGGGGCCTACAGGGAAGGGGATGAAAAACTGTTTTTT CASSQAGVYGAYREGDEKLFF
TRBJ1-2 - TRBV19 - TGTGCCAGTAGTATTGGACAAGTGGAAGGCTACACCTTC CASSIGQVEGYTF
TRBJ1-1 few TRBV10-3 - TGTGCCACGGGGGGTTACTTGAACACTGAAGCTTTCTTT CATGGYLNTEAFF
TRBJ2-2 few TRBV5-1 TRBD1 TGCGCCAGCAGCTATACAGGGGGCGGCACCGGGGAGCTGTTTTTT CASSYTGGGTGELFF
TRBJ2-7 - TRBV9 - TGTGCCAGCAGCGTAGACCGTCGCGGATACGAGCAGTACTTC CASSVDRRGYEQYF
TRBJ1-5 - TRBV28 - - CASSTSGNQPQHF
TRBJ2-7 - TRBV6-5 - TGTGCCAGCAGCGGGTTGCCGTCCTACGAGCAGTACTTC CASSGLPSYEQYF
TRBJ2-2 once TRBV29-1 - TGCAGCGTTGAAGCACGTACGGGACCACCAACCCTCGGGGAGCTGTTTTTT CSVEARTGPPTLGELFF
TRBJ2-7 once TRBV6-1 TRBD1 TGTGCCAGCAGAACCTTGACAGGGAAGGATGAGCAGTACTTC CASRTLTGKDEQYF
TRBJ1-5 - TRBV4-1 - TGCGCCAGCAGGTGGGCCATCGCAGGGACGCAGCCCCAGCATTTT CASRWAIAGTQPQHF
TRBJ1-1 - TRBV5-4 TRBD1 TGTGCCAGCAGGTCACAGGGGGCGCGAACTGAAGCTTTCTTT CASRSQGARTEAFF
TRBJ2-7 - TRBV4-3 TRBD1 TGCGCCAGCAGCCAAGCCCACAGGGGGCAATCCTACGAGCAGTACTTC CASSQAHRGQSYEQYF
TRBJ1-1 - TRBV6-1 - TGTGCCAGCAGGTCCTCCCAATTGGTCGACACTGAAGCTTTCTTT CASRSSQLVDTEAFF
TRBJ1-2 - TRBV7-9 - TGTGCCAGCCTCGAGGGGCCCGGCTACACCTTC CASLEGPGYTF
TRBJ2-1 - TRBV4-1 TRBD2 TGCGCCAGCAGCCAAGTCCGACTAGCGGGGGACCGGTCCTACAATGAGCAGTTCTTC CASSQVRLAGDRSYNEQFF
TRBJ2-1 - TRBV10-3 - TGTGCCATCAGTTATTCAGGGGATGAGCAGTTCTTC CAISYSGDEQFF
TRBJ1-2 once TRBV11-3 TRBD1 TGTGCCAGCAGCCACGGACAGGGAAATGGCTACACCTTC CASSHGQGNGYTF